This is a list of T cell receptor beta chains from one sample in a study of T cell repertoires in cytomegalovirus infection. MiXCR was run by TCRdb on the reads, yielding one entry per CDR3 protein. The table includes some 150,000 distinct CDR3 sequences, about 6.1% detected once. The sequencing sample was made of PBMCs. The receptors stem from a human donor in good health (CMV status not recorded). Some clones in this sample may be carry-over from other donors' samples. CDR3s include the opening cysteine and the closing phenylalanine or tryptophan. D genes are given only for firm matches. Not all rows give a size; the values are once, few, many and, for expanded clones, a class.

CASSLMYNEQFF	TGTGCCAGCAGCTTAATGTACAATGAGCAGTTCTTC	12	TRBJ2-1	many	-	TRBV7-2
CASSWERGSYNEQFF	TGCGCCAGCAGCTGGGAGCGGGGCTCCTACAATGAGCAGTTCTTC	15	TRBJ2-1	few	TRBD2	TRBV5-1
CASSSPGSWETQYF	TGTGCCAGCAGCTCTCCGGGGTCCTGGGAGACCCAGTACTTC	14	TRBJ2-5	many	-	TRBV7-2
CASSFPSKRIKPTDTQYF	TGTGCCAGCAGCTTCCCTAGCAAACGTATTAAACCAACAGATACGCAGTATTTT	18	TRBJ2-3	few	-	TRBV7-9
CSASEDMDLYGYTF	TGCAGTGCTAGTGAGGACATGGACCTCTATGGCTACACCTTC	14	TRBJ1-2	many	-	TRBV20-1
CASSPLAGLGEQYF	TGTGCCAGCAGCCCCCTCGCTGGTCTGGGGGAGCAGTACTTC	14	TRBJ2-7	-	-	TRBV3-1
CASSLTGGRVNTEAFF	TGTGCCAGCAGCTTAACGGGCGGAAGGGTAAACACTGAAGCTTTCTTT	16	TRBJ1-1	few	-	TRBV7-3
CASRPGLQGGTKRANEKLFF	TGTGCCAGCCGACCGGGCCTTCAGGGTGGGACCAAGAGGGCTAATGAAAAACTGTTTTTT	20	TRBJ1-4	many	-	TRBV27
CASSLRTGGTDTQYF	TGTGCCAGCAGCTTGCGGACAGGGGGCACAGATACGCAGTATTTT	15	TRBJ2-3	many	TRBD1	TRBV7-2
CASSRKRGLYNEQFF	TGTGCCAGCAGCCGAAAGCGGGGCCTTTACAATGAGCAGTTCTTC	15	TRBJ2-1	many	TRBD2	TRBV6-2/TRBV6-3
CASSQVAVNTEAFF	TGTGCCAGCAGCCAAGTGGCGGTGAACACTGAAGCTTTCTTT	14	TRBJ1-1	many	-	TRBV3-1
CASSLARPELGNTIYF	TGTGCCAGCAGCTTAGCGAGACCAGAGCTTGGAAACACCATATATTTT	16	TRBJ1-3	many	-	TRBV7-2
CASSPPGTVYYEQYF	TGTGCCAGCAGCCCTCCCGGGACAGTTTACTACGAGCAGTACTTC	15	TRBJ2-7	many	TRBD1	TRBV6-2/TRBV6-3
CSARDWGSGTQYF	TGCAGTGCTAGAGACTGGGGCTCCGGAACGCAGTATTTT	13	TRBJ2-3	-	-	TRBV20-1
CASSQDWNREIQFF	TGCGCCAGCAGCCAAGATTGGAACAGGGAAATACAGTTCTTC	14	TRBJ2-1	many	-	TRBV4-3
CASSAYSGEKLFF	TGTGCCAGCAGCGCGTACAGCGGTGAAAAACTGTTTTTT	13	TRBJ1-4	-	-	TRBV7-3
CASSLLGGREKLFF	TGTGCCAGCAGCTTATTAGGGGGGCGGGAAAAACTGTTTTTT	14	TRBJ1-4	many	-	TRBV7-2
CASSFLAGGLSGETQYF	TGTGCCAGCAGCTTCCTAGCGGGGGGGTTGTCAGGGGAGACCCAGTACTTC	17	TRBJ2-5	many	TRBD2	TRBV7-2
CSARGDRGFGYTF	TGCAGTGCTAGGGGGGACAGGGGGTTTGGCTACACCTTC	13	TRBJ1-2	-	TRBD1	TRBV20-1
CASSTDRVGEQYF	TGTGCCAGCAGCACCGACAGGGTCGGCGAGCAGTACTTC	13	TRBJ2-7	many	TRBD1	TRBV7-2
CASSYEARVVKTQYF	TGTGCCAGCAGTTACGAGGCCAGGGTAGTGAAGACCCAGTACTTC	15	TRBJ2-5	many	-	TRBV6-2/TRBV6-3
CASRTAGQGRNEQFF	TGTGCCAGCAGGACTGCGGGACAGGGGAGGAATGAGCAGTTCTTC	15	TRBJ2-1	few	TRBD1	TRBV11-2
CSARRGQGQVKSPLHF	TGCAGTGCTAGAAGGGGACAGGGGCAGGTAAAATCACCCCTCCACTTT	16	TRBJ1-6	few	TRBD1	TRBV20-1
CASSSYTEAFF	TGTGCCAGCAGCTCCTACACTGAAGCTTTCTTT	11	TRBJ1-1	many	-	TRBV7-2
CASRLQGPYTEAFF	TGTGCCAGCAGATTACAGGGCCCCTACACTGAAGCTTTCTTT	14	TRBJ1-1	many	-	TRBV2
CASSEDRLKGTDTQYF	TGTGCCAGCAGCGAGGACCGGCTAAAAGGCACAGATACGCAGTATTTT	16	TRBJ2-3	many	-	TRBV7-8
CASSYVGSYEQYF	TGTGCCAGCAGTTACGTTGGGAGCTACGAGCAGTACTTC	13	TRBJ2-7	many	-	TRBV6-2/TRBV6-3
CASSWREGNQPQHF	TGCGCCAGCAGCTGGAGAGAGGGCAATCAGCCCCAGCATTTT	14	TRBJ1-5	-	-	TRBV10-2
CASSQTGLYGYTF	TGCGCCAGCAGCCAAACAGGGCTCTATGGCTACACCTTC	13	TRBJ1-2	many	-	TRBV4-3
CASSLSAIGGETQYF	TGTGCCAGCAGTTTATCGGCCATTGGGGGGGAGACCCAGTACTTC	15	TRBJ2-5	many	-	TRBV28
CASSIQEGEAFF	TGTGCCAGCAGCATACAAGAGGGTGAAGCTTTCTTT	12	TRBJ1-1	many	-	TRBV7-6
CSARRTGTSREKLFF	TGCAGTGCTAGACGAACCGGGACCTCTAGGGAAAAACTGTTTTTT	15	TRBJ1-4	few	-	TRBV20-1
CATSREGAGGKNIQYF	TGTGCCACCAGCAGAGAGGGGGCAGGGGGCAAAAACATTCAGTACTTC	16	TRBJ2-4	many	TRBD1	TRBV15
CASSLDRAGGRNEQFF	TGTGCCAGCAGCTTAGATAGGGCAGGGGGTAGGAATGAGCAGTTCTTC	16	TRBJ2-1	many	TRBD1	TRBV11-2
CASSQDIGRWSGYTF	TGTGCCAGCAGCCAAGATATAGGCAGGTGGTCTGGCTACACCTTC	15	TRBJ1-2	-	-	TRBV14
CASSLEVGSSSGNTIYF	TGTGCCAGCAGCTTAGAAGTCGGGTCCTCCTCTGGAAACACCATATATTTT	17	TRBJ1-3	many	-	TRBV7-6
CASSPSRVGQPQHF	TGTGCCAGCTCACCATCAAGGGTGGGCCAGCCCCAGCATTTT	14	TRBJ1-5	few	-	TRBV18
CASSLQRGHGDTQYF	TGTGCCAGCAGCTTACAGCGGGGGCATGGAGATACGCAGTATTTT	15	TRBJ2-3	many	TRBD2	TRBV7-2
CASSLVASGGPPYF	TGTGCCAGCAGCTTAGTTGCTAGCGGGGGCCCCCCGTATTTT	14	TRBJ2-3	many	TRBD2	TRBV7-2